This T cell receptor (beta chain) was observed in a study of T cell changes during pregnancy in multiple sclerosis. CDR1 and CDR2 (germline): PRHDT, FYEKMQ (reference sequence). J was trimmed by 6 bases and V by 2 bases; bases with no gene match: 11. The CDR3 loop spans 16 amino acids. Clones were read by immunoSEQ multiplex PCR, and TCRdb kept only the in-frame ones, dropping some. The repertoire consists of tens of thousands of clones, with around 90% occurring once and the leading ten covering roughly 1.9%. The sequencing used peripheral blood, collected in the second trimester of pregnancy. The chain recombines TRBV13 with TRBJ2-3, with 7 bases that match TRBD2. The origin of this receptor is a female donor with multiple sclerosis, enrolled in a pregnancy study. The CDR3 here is CASSLYWGGGPDTQYF. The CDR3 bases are TGTGCCAGCAGCTTATATTGGGGGGGAGGGCCGGATACGCAGTATTTT.